This paragraph reports one T cell receptor (beta chain). Losses at the gene ends were 4 bases for V and 2 bases for J; bases not matched to a gene: 10. The CDR3 length is 18 residues. Germline values: CDR1 SGDLS, CDR2 YYNGEE. The data were obtained in a study of technical replicates of blood from a handful of donors. Profiled with immunoSEQ multiplex PCR; TCRdb holds only in-frame clones, not every one. There are about 73,000 clones in the sample; 93% occur only once, and approximately 0.24% lies in the top ten. This TCR came from a human donor in good health. This chain links TRBV9 with TRBJ2-7, with TRBD2 identical over 15 bases. The specimen sequenced was T cells isolated from PBMCs. The CDR3 DNA is TGTGCCAGCAGCACAGGACTAGCGGGGGGGCCTCATCCCTACGAGCAGTACTTC. Translation: CASSTGLAGGPHPYEQYF.